The TCR beta chain described here comes from a study of shared clonotypes between healthy human individuals. Broader study findings: The genetic and exposure-history diversity represented was limited by few donors. An anticipated effect of sequencing depth on clonotype sharing among donors was recognized. What naive subsets generally showed was a larger estimated richness than memory subsets showed.

As concerns this clone: Its target is unknown.

V lost 2 bases to trimming and J lost 0 bases, with 17 bases between them. In germline, CDR1 is SEHNR, CDR2 FQNEAQ (reference sequence). The CDR3 contains 19 residues. Only in-frame clones appear in the TCRdb table, and some are missing; sequencing was by immunoSEQ multiplex PCR. This table holds 2 million to 2.5 million clones, around 93% found once. This TCR was sampled from a man aged 18 to 30 in good health. Some clones in this sample may be carry-over from other donors' samples. The V gene is TRBV7-9, the J gene TRBJ2-6; no clear D. What was sequenced was naive CD4+ T cells from PBMCs. Subset indicated: CD45RA+ positively selected. The CDR3 bases are TGTGCCAGCAGCTTATCTTCGAGTTTCGGCCCCTCTGGGGCCAACGTCCTGACTTTC. Its translation: CASSLSSSFGPSGANVLTF. Combining the CDR3 with reference TRBV7-9 and TRBJ2-6 gives the whole variable domain DTGVSQNPRHKITKRGQNVTFRCDPISEHNRLYWYRQTLGQGPEFLTYFQNEAQLEKSRLLSDRFSAERPKGSFSTLEIQRTEQGDSAMYLCASSLSSSFGPSGANVLTFGAGSRLTVL.